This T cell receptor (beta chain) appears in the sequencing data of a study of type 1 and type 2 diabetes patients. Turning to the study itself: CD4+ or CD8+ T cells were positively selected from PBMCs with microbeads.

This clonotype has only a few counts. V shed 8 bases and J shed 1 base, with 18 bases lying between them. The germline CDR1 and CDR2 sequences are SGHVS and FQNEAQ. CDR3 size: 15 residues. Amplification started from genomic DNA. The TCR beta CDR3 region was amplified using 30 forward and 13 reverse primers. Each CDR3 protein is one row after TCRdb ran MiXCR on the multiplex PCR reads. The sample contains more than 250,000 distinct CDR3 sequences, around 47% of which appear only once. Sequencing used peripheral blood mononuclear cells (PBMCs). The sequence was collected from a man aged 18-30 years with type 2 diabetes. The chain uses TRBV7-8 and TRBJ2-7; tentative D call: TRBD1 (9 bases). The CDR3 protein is CASREGTGPSYEQYF. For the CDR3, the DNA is TGTGCCAGCCGGGAGGGGACAGGGCCGTCCTACGAGCAGTACTTC.